This paragraph reports one T cell receptor beta chain. No cognate antigen has been identified for it. The record has no base qualities; no much larger clone is one base away. V lost 4 bases and J lost 3 bases, and the count of bases not matched to a germline gene is 5. CDR1 and CDR2 are drawn from the germline V gene: SNHLY, FYNNEI. From the cysteine through the phenylalanine, the CDR3 covers 15 amino acids. The read is trimmed to its CDR3 DNA, 45 bases read in frame from base 1. The data were taken from a study of PD-L1 blockade in urothelial cancer (TCRdb year 2017). Regarding the research as a whole: Every patient began therapy in about 2014 and was given atezolizumab 1,200 mg intravenously every 3 weeks. About nine tenths of the roughly 29 patients were identified as males with urothelial cancer of bladder origin, and a prior smoking history was reported by 18 of 29 patients. Patients had an ECOG performance status of 0 or 1 and had received between 0 and 3 prior chemotherapy regimens. Blood samples were analyzed at two time points: 3 weeks after treatment start (second dose) and 6 weeks after treatment start. Blood samples yielded a median of approximately 150,000 T cells and more than 75,000 unique TCRs, with median clonality about 0.08. Somatic, immune and clinical correlates of response to PD-L1 blockade with atezolizumab in urothelial cancer were the focus of an exploratory multi-omic analysis. Pretreatment tumor samples and matched peripheral blood, collected serially before and after atezolizumab treatment, underwent TCR sequencing. Progression-free survival longer than 6 months counted as durable clinical benefit, and TCR features were additionally tested against both progression-free and overall survival. Whole exome sequencing and RNA sequencing of pretreatment tumors were performed alongside TCR sequencing in the same patients. Ten or so patients reached durable clinical benefit, while some 20 patients did not. Just over 28 patients had pretreatment blood TCR-seq, some 25 had at least one posttreatment blood collection, and some 25 had tumor TCR-seq.

The time point label for this specimen denotes: pretreatment peripheral blood. The cohort included some 30 patients with locally advanced or metastatic urothelial carcinoma who were treated at Memorial Sloan Kettering on a trial protocol. Peripheral blood mononuclear cells were collected pretreatment and during treatment, with between 1 and 8 total time points per patient. The Qiagen DNeasy Blood extraction kit was used to purify genomic DNA from total PBMCs and tumor samples. Collected pretreatment and during treatment, PBMCs were isolated and stored as previously described. Here is what the overall study found, with its caveats: Because of the small sample size (n ≈ 31) and the many exploratory analyses performed, the results are intended to be regarded as hypothesis-generating. At 3 weeks after the start of treatment, tumor-associated TCR clones in peripheral blood had expanded more in patients with durable benefit (n of about 20, p = 0.022). A pretreatment peripheral blood TCR clonality below the median was linked to improved progression-free and overall survival.

Synthetic TCR analog templates were spiked into each PCR so that absolute template abundance could be estimated from read counts. The immunoSEQ assay used bias-controlled V and J gene primers to amplify TCRbeta CDR3 regions from genomic DNA. Rearranged TCRbeta segments were sequenced at approximately 20X coverage. Turning to the authors' computational methods: Clustering was used to correct sequencing errors, and CDR3s were annotated against IMGT so that V, D and J genes could be assigned. Downstream analyses used only productive TCRbeta rearrangements and left out out-of-frame or stop-codon sequences. Clonality was calculated as one minus the Shannon entropy normalized by the log of the number of unique productive sequences. Fisher's exact test with Benjamini-Hochberg correction, using a cutoff of adjusted p below 0.01, was how clones that differed between time points or between blood and tumor were identified. As stored in TCRdb, this immuneACCESS dataset retains in-frame rearrangements with V and J assigned. A fraction of the clones does not appear; measured against another copy, unresolved V genes explain less than half of the discrepancy, and the remainder lacks a known reason. V, J and clone size were drawn from that table, and D and trimming were deduced from the DNA. This sample holds some 66,000 clones; about 90% were observed only once. In total, the top ten clones hold 14% to 15% of the sample.

The chain is assembled from TRBV2 and TRBJ1-5; 8 central bases correspond to TRBD1. The sequencing here drew on PBMCs, taken around atezolizumab (anti-PD-L1) treatment. This TCR was sampled from a man aged 60 to 69 with urothelial cancer. The CDR3 here reads CASSVLDRVNQPQHF. The DNA sequence reads TGTGCCAGCAGTGTTTTGGACAGGGTCAATCAGCCCCAGCATTTT.